A selection of T cell receptor beta chains follows, all from one sample in a study of T cells after yellow fever vaccination. Each CDR3 protein is one row after TCRdb ran MiXCR on the 5' RACE reads. The table has nearly 350,000 distinct CDR3 sequences, about 7.8% seen once. The input for sequencing was PBMCs, taken more than 40 days after the first yellow fever vaccination. The receptors were gathered from a man younger than 35 who received the YFV17D yellow fever vaccine. Each CDR3 is given with its conserved first and last residue. D genes are given only for firm matches. A clone size is listed for some rows: how often the clone was seen (once, few, many), or a class if it is expanded.

clone_size,j_call,d_call,v_call,cdr3_aa,cdr3_nt
few,TRBJ2-3,NA,TRBV5-1,CASSLLGFTDTQYF,TGCGCCAGCAGCTTGTTAGGTTTCACAGATACGCAGTATTTT
few,TRBJ2-5,NA,TRBV9,CASSVQDSGGETQYF,TGTGCCAGCAGCGTACAGGACTCCGGGGGAGAGACCCAGTACTTC
many,TRBJ2-1,TRBD1,TRBV6-5,CASSYRTGANEQFF,TGTGCCAGCAGTTACCGGACAGGGGCGAATGAGCAGTTCTTC
NA,TRBJ2-1,NA,TRBV1,CTSSQDTRVHEQCF,TGCACCAGCAGCCAAGACACAAGGGTGCATGAGCAGTGCTTC
NA,TRBJ2-5,TRBD1,TRBV18,CASSPGQGAILETQYF,TGTGCCAGCTCACCGGGACAGGGGGCAATCCTGGAGACCCAGTACTTC
NA,TRBJ1-2,NA,TRBV15,CATSRDPGLTYGYTF,TGTGCCACCAGCAGGGACCCGGGACTCACCTATGGCTACACCTTC
few,TRBJ1-4,NA,TRBV20-1,CSAPTASNEKLFF,TGCAGTGCCCCGACAGCTTCTAATGAAAAACTGTTTTTT
few,TRBJ2-5,TRBD2,TRBV4-3,CASSQDPSGGQETQYF,TGCGCCAGCAGCCAAGATCCCAGCGGGGGTCAAGAGACCCAGTACTTC
NA,TRBJ2-2,NA,TRBV6-1,CASAVEGPPNTGELFF,TGTGCCAGCGCTGTCGAGGGGCCCCCGAACACCGGGGAGCTGTTTTTT
NA,TRBJ2-3,NA,TRBV5-1,CASSLGKGDTDTQYF,TGCGCCAGCAGCTTGGGAAAGGGGGACACAGATACGCAGTATTTT
few,TRBJ1-1,TRBD1,TRBV3-1,CASRRTGRAFF,TGTGCCAGCAGGCGGACAGGGAGAGCTTTCTTT
few,TRBJ2-6,NA,TRBV3-1,CASSPWGLLSSGANVLTF,TGTGCCAGCAGCCCCTGGGGGCTACTGAGCTCTGGGGCCAACGTCCTGACTTTC
NA,TRBJ1-1,NA,TRBV3-1,CASSAGAQRTEAFF,TGTGCCAGCAGCGCCGGGGCCCAGAGGACTGAAGCTTTCTTT
NA,TRBJ1-1,TRBD1,TRBV18,CASSPTGQPMNTEAFF,TGTGCCAGCTCACCGACGGGACAGCCGATGAACACTGAAGCTTTCTTT
few,TRBJ2-3,TRBD1,TRBV20-1,CSAWTGQFTDTQYF,TGCAGTGCCTGGACAGGGCAATTCACAGATACGCAGTATTTT
NA,TRBJ2-1,TRBD1,TRBV7-2,CASSQGQYNEQFF,TGTGCCAGCAGCCAGGGACAGTACAATGAGCAGTTCTTC
NA,TRBJ2-5,NA,TRBV7-2,CASSLNGGRKTQYF,TGTGCCAGCAGCTTAAACGGGGGGCGAAAGACCCAGTACTTC
NA,TRBJ1-3,NA,TRBV5-1,CASRPNLSGNTIYF,TGCGCCAGCAGGCCTAACCTCTCTGGAAACACCATATATTTT
few,TRBJ2-7,NA,TRBV5-6,CASSFLDRYEQYF,TGTGCCAGCAGCTTCCTCGACAGGTACGAGCAGTACTTC
few,TRBJ2-5,TRBD1,TRBV7-3,CASSLGTTGRETQYF,TGTGCCAGCAGCTTAGGGACGACAGGGAGAGAGACCCAGTACTTC
few,TRBJ2-1,TRBD2,TRBV27,CASSDKTSPIDEQFF,TGTGCCAGCAGCGATAAGACTAGCCCGATTGATGAGCAGTTCTTC
few,TRBJ1-2,NA,TRBV29-1,CSVDSVGMVFNYGYTF,TGCAGCGTTGATAGTGTGGGTATGGTATTCAACTATGGCTACACCTTC
NA,TRBJ1-2,NA,TRBV29-1,CSVEDPRFGYGYTF,TGCAGCGTTGAAGACCCCAGGTTCGGGTATGGCTACACCTTC
NA,TRBJ1-2,NA,TRBV5-1,CASSDPQGNAYGYTF,TGCGCCAGCAGCGACCCGCAGGGGAATGCCTATGGCTACACCTTC
few,TRBJ1-2,TRBD1,TRBV7-9,CASSPSGVRTGQDRTF,TGTGCCAGCAGCCCCAGCGGGGTCCGGACAGGGCAAGATCGGACCTTC
few,TRBJ1-2,NA,TRBV7-2,CASSSRSGVPIYGYTF,TGTGCCAGCAGCTCTAGGTCAGGGGTCCCAATCTATGGCTACACCTTC
NA,TRBJ2-7,TRBD1,TRBV11-2,CASSSKPGGGNEQYF,TGTGCCAGCAGCTCAAAACCAGGGGGCGGGAACGAGCAGTACTTC
few,TRBJ1-1,NA,TRBV6-6,CASSYKGFTEAFF,TGTGCCAGCAGTTATAAGGGATTTACTGAAGCTTTCTTT
NA,TRBJ2-7,NA,TRBV28,CASSLRGYYEQYF,TGTGCCAGCAGTTTACGGGGGTACTACGAGCAGTACTTC
NA,TRBJ2-1,NA,TRBV6-5,CSSSYSIGSRVAEQFF,TGTTCCAGCAGTTACTCGATTGGGTCGAGAGTCGCTGAGCAGTTCTTC
few,TRBJ2-1,TRBD2,TRBV20-1,CSASLLGLVTYEQFF,TGCAGTGCTAGTCTATTGGGACTAGTTACCTATGAGCAGTTCTTC
NA,TRBJ1-6,TRBD1,TRBV7-2,CASSPGTGITLHF,TGTGCCAGCAGTCCCGGGACAGGGATCACCCTCCACTTT
few,TRBJ1-2,NA,TRBV5-1,CASSLGTRAANYGYTF,TGCGCCAGCAGCTTAGGCACACGGGCCGCTAACTATGGCTACACCTTC
NA,TRBJ2-5,NA,TRBV7-8,CASSLISWGTIEETQYF,TGTGCCAGCAGCCTCATCAGTTGGGGGACCATAGAAGAGACCCAGTACTTC
NA,TRBJ2-1,NA,TRBV27,CASALGNEQFF,TGTGCCAGCGCATTGGGCAATGAGCAGTTCTTC
few,TRBJ2-7,TRBD1,TRBV28,CASSSDRGTDNYEQYF,TGTGCCAGCAGTTCGGACAGGGGGACCGATAACTACGAGCAGTACTTC
few,TRBJ1-6,TRBD1,TRBV5-1,CASSLSLGQGNSPLHF,TGCGCCAGCAGCTTATCCTTGGGACAGGGTAATTCACCCCTCCACTTT
NA,TRBJ2-1,TRBD2,TRBV20-1,CSARDLRGGAIEQFF,TGCAGTGCTAGAGATCTGCGCGGGGGGGCCATTGAGCAGTTCTTC
NA,TRBJ1-5,NA,TRBV20-1,CSAKEGGGGHSNQPQHF,TGCAGTGCAAAAGAGGGGGGCGGGGGACATAGCAATCAGCCCCAGCATTTT
NA,TRBJ2-1,NA,TRBV7-6,CASSSSAPFNEQFF,TGTGCCAGCAGCTCCTCGGCACCTTTCAATGAGCAGTTCTTC